These T cell receptor beta chains were read from a single sample in a study of blood T cell repertoires in COVID-19. Measured with immunoSEQ multiplex PCR; TCRdb has only the in-frame clones, and not every one. The data hold 200,000 to 250,000 clones, with 70% to 85% observed a single time. The sample consisted of PBMCs or T cells enriched from blood (not recorded which). All receptors derive from a woman aged 60-70 years who had recovered from COVID-19. Each CDR3 is given with its conserved first and last residue. Each record gives: clone size, J gene, V gene, CDR3 protein. Only part of the rows carry a size: once, few, many, or a class if the clone is expanded.

abundance: -; j_gene: TRBJ2-7; v_gene: TRBV11-2; CDR3aa: CASSLDLGSGSYEQYF
abundance: -; j_gene: TRBJ2-2; v_gene: TRBV9; CDR3aa: CASSLGTSGGMNTGELFF
abundance: -; j_gene: TRBJ2-7; v_gene: TRBV3-1/TRBV3-2; CDR3aa: CASSQGDLNLYEQYF
abundance: -; j_gene: TRBJ1-6; v_gene: TRBV27; CDR3aa: CASTTGQGANSPLHF
abundance: -; j_gene: TRBJ2-5; v_gene: TRBV5-6; CDR3aa: CASSLVGRGKETQYF
abundance: once; j_gene: TRBJ1-5; v_gene: TRBV7-8; CDR3aa: CASSLSTLNQPQHF
abundance: many; j_gene: TRBJ2-2; v_gene: TRBV5-6; CDR3aa: CASSLASGLTGELFF
abundance: -; j_gene: TRBJ1-2; v_gene: TRBV12-3/TRBV12-4; CDR3aa: CASTPQGDYGYTF
abundance: few; j_gene: TRBJ1-6; v_gene: TRBV2; CDR3aa: CASSSSYNSPLHF
abundance: -; j_gene: TRBJ2-5; v_gene: TRBV12-3/TRBV12-4; CDR3aa: CASSRGTGETQYF
abundance: -; j_gene: TRBJ2-3; v_gene: TRBV2; CDR3aa: CASSGGLGGDTQYF
abundance: -; j_gene: TRBJ1-2; v_gene: TRBV30; CDR3aa: CACTVDYYGYTF
abundance: -; j_gene: TRBJ2-7; v_gene: TRBV6-2/TRBV6-3; CDR3aa: CASSYPPSYEQYF
abundance: -; j_gene: TRBJ2-1; v_gene: TRBV15; CDR3aa: CATSRDTSGGVDEQFF
abundance: -; j_gene: TRBJ2-4; v_gene: TRBV21-1; CDR3aa: CASSKVGLPGAKNIQYF
abundance: -; j_gene: TRBJ2-3; v_gene: TRBV7-2; CDR3aa: CASSLGLGIHTDTQYF
abundance: -; j_gene: TRBJ1-5; v_gene: TRBV27; CDR3aa: CASSLDGGGLNQPQHF
abundance: once; j_gene: TRBJ2-5; v_gene: TRBV11-2; CDR3aa: CASSPAGTQYF
abundance: -; j_gene: TRBJ1-1; v_gene: TRBV19; CDR3aa: CASSKTGMEAEAFF
abundance: once; j_gene: TRBJ2-7; v_gene: TRBV6-5; CDR3aa: CASARTGTWSYEQYF
abundance: -; j_gene: TRBJ2-1; v_gene: TRBV13; CDR3aa: CASSLRGFPYNEQFF
abundance: -; j_gene: TRBJ2-1; v_gene: TRBV13; CDR3aa: CASSQEGDRWYNEQFF
abundance: -; j_gene: TRBJ2-3; v_gene: TRBV5-1; CDR3aa: CASSLGPGTGGPQDTQYF
abundance: -; j_gene: TRBJ2-2; v_gene: TRBV10-3; CDR3aa: CAIQGQGDTGELFF
abundance: once; j_gene: TRBJ2-5; v_gene: TRBV4-1; CDR3aa: CASSPGRGPVLETQYF
abundance: -; j_gene: TRBJ2-5; v_gene: TRBV4-3; CDR3aa: CASSQLAAGETQYF
abundance: few; j_gene: TRBJ1-2; v_gene: TRBV19; CDR3aa: CASTPLGTDGYTF
abundance: -; j_gene: TRBJ2-3; v_gene: TRBV5-6; CDR3aa: CASSFGGGAADTQYF
abundance: -; j_gene: TRBJ2-5; v_gene: TRBV29-1; CDR3aa: CSVATSGSRETQYF
abundance: -; j_gene: TRBJ2-5; v_gene: TRBV19; CDR3aa: CASSPGGAGETQYF